This T cell receptor beta chain was recovered during a study of T cell responses to AZD1222 COVID-19 vaccine (dated by TCRdb to about 2021). Study-wide context: AZD1222 recipients with second doses at about 4 weeks or about 12 weeks were pooled, because spike-specific TCR depth and breadth did not differ between schedules. Trial participants were enrolled into age subgroups of 18-55, 56-69 and 70-plus years, which contained 148, 28 and 57 TCR-sequenced participants, respectively. A total of 230 or so trial participants underwent TCR sequencing, of whom 200 to 220 received two doses of AZD1222 and about 25 received two doses of the MenACWY control vaccine.

The CDR3 regions of human TCRbeta chains were subjected to immunosequencing. The paper's data handling went like this. TCRs in the repertoires were matched against a reference library of SARS-CoV-2-specific TCRs that had been generated with the MIRA antigen-specificity platform. Breadth meant the fraction of unique TCRs that were SARS-CoV-2-associated, whereas depth meant the fraction of total T cells that were SARS-CoV-2-associated. Each spike-specific TCR was assigned to its reactive spike region and to a CD4 or CD8 class using the MIRA data. Log10-transformed breadth and depth values were compared by one-way ANOVA with Sidak's multiple comparisons tests. Here the immuneACCESS table is served through TCRdb, limited to in-frame sequences with V and J called. Missing clones are a known gap in these copies; in checked studies unresolved V genes cover under half, and the rest lacks a known reason. V, J and clone size are those of that table, while D and trimming were read from the DNA. Present in this sample are 80,000 to 90,000 clones, 89% of which were seen just once. The ten largest make up over 2% of the sample.

Explained via the paper, the time point label denotes: baseline before first vaccination. The vaccinee samples were drawn from two UK trials, COV001 and COV002, one of which was a single-blind randomized controlled phase 2/3 trial testing AZD1222 (ChAdOx1 nCoV-19) in healthy adults. Trial participant PBMC samples were collected at day 0 and day 28 after the second dose for TCRbeta chain sequencing. General conclusions and limits of the study: Most participants were white British and females outnumbered males, and the authors suggested that clonal diversity may have been underestimated. Conclusions about previously exposed vaccinees are limited because only five to seven AZD1222 recipients were SARS-CoV-2 seropositive at baseline. Because no samples from the day 14 peak response were available, repertoires could be characterized only after the peak T cell response. The vaccine-associated CD4 TCRs covered the entire spike protein, and the dominant responses fell in regions 160-218 and 743-854. A significant rise in spike-specific TCR breadth and depth was observed after two AZD1222 doses relative to day 0 and relative to MenACWY recipients. Epitopes outside the regions mutated in the B.1.351 and B.1.1.7 variants were reportedly recognized by nearly half of the unique spike-specific TCRs. The 56-69-year group was small, and its depth increase did not reach significance, likely because of low power.

Turning to this clone: There is no known antigen for this receptor. The record has no base qualities; no much larger clone is one base away.

The germline ends are 12 bases apart after V is trimmed by 3 bases and J by 9 bases. Inclusive of the bounding cysteine and phenylalanine, the CDR3 is 12 residues long. The read is trimmed to its CDR3 DNA, 36 bases read in frame from base 1. The receptor's source is an adult in good health. The sequence links TRBV12-3 or TRBV12-4 to TRBJ2-7, with TRBD2 as a weak D call on 6 bases. This specimen consisted of peripheral blood, obtained on day 0 of AZD1222 vaccination. Here the CDR3 is given as CASSLEGFGQYF. The DNA sequence is given as TGTGCCAGCAGTTTGGAGGGGTTCGGGCAGTACTTC.